A selection of T cell receptor beta chains follows, all from one sample in a study of somatic mutations in cytotoxic T cells in rheumatoid arthritis. Clones were read by immunoSEQ multiplex PCR, and TCRdb kept only the in-frame ones, dropping some. The sample has fewer than 12,000 clones, approximately 80% seen once. Specimen: CD8+ T cells sorted from blood. These TCRs come from a man aged 60 to 69 in good health. Each CDR3 is given with its conserved first and last residue. Fields, in order: V gene, J gene, CDR3 protein.

TRBV19,TRBJ2-5,CASSLGGGHQETQYF
TRBV2,TRBJ2-1,CASSESEVVGDEQFF
TRBV4-2,TRBJ2-3,CASSQDEARLVSPDTQYF
TRBV19,TRBJ1-3,CASSTGIVGNTIYF
TRBV4-3,TRBJ2-7,CASSQVIEGGEQYF
TRBV29-1,TRBJ1-3,CSVEDGSGNTIYF
TRBV28,TRBJ2-7,CASSHDRLPYEQYF
TRBV27,TRBJ1-4,CASSFNRGDEKLFF
TRBV5-1,TRBJ2-7,CASSPGRNSYEQYF
TRBV7-2,TRBJ1-3,CASSSSQGYGNTIYF
TRBV2,TRBJ2-7,CASSEALRAPYEQYF
TRBV30,TRBJ1-4,CAWSGPPGKLFF
TRBV27,TRBJ2-2,CASSPQGLSTGELFF
TRBV28,TRBJ1-5,CASSLDGSYSNQPQHF
TRBV29-1,TRBJ2-3,CSAKSSRGGGPEDTQYF
TRBV28,TRBJ2-7,CASSAPGTGHYEQYF
TRBV15,TRBJ1-1,CATSRDRGLGSGAFF
TRBV13,TRBJ2-1,CASSLGDRGHNEQFF
TRBV9,TRBJ2-3,CASSVGTRSTDTQYF
TRBV5-6,TRBJ2-1,CASSSGGGIRNEQFF